The clone carrying this T cell receptor beta chain has a count of ten or more. This sample is part of a study of T-cell reconstitution after alpha-beta-depleted transplantation in children. V lost 6 bases to trimming and J lost 6 bases; unmatched junction nucleotides: 9. From germline, CDR1 is DFQATT and CDR2 SNEGSKA (reference sequence). CDR3 length equals 15 residues. Unique molecular identifiers were incorporated into the prepared TCRbeta library. A single record per CDR3 protein comes from TCRdb applying MiXCR to the PCR reads. The sample contains about 610,000 distinct CDR3 sequences, over 9.5% of which appear only once.

The receptor's source is a human donor who donated a stem cell graft to a child with acute myeloid leukemia. The rearrangement joins TRBV20-1 to TRBJ2-7; 15 nucleotides line up with TRBD2. Here the sequenced sample was PBMCs from the stem cell graft donor, taken from the stem cell graft. The CDR3 here is CSAPGLAGGQGEQYF. CDR3 coding DNA: TGCAGTGCCCCCGGACTAGCGGGAGGGCAAGGCGAGCAGTACTTC.